This T cell receptor beta chain stems from a study of T-cell memory formation after mild COVID-19. Study at large: Largely donor-specific sequence clusters came from two donors.

One entry per CDR3 protein, called by TCRdb with MiXCR from the 5' RACE reads. The table shows 530,000 or so distinct CDR3 sequences, with 15% to 20% occurring only once. This clonotype was detected a few times. Per the germline V gene, CDR1 is SGHTS and CDR2 is YDEGEE. This CDR3 region has 14 residues. V shed 4 bases, J shed 6 bases, and the junction held 6 bases outside the gene matches. The origin of this receptor is an adult woman who had mild COVID-19 (a few samples of this study predate the infection). Cell type and time point are not known. The sample comprised PBMCs or a T cell subset sorted from them (not recorded which). This chain uses TRBV5-8 with TRBJ2-1, with TRBD1 matching 8 bases. The CDR3 here is CASSLWTGTNEQFF. As DNA, the CDR3 is TGTGCCAGCAGCCTTTGGACAGGGACCAATGAGCAGTTCTTC.